A selection of T cell receptor beta chains follows, all from one sample in a study of blood T cell repertoires in COVID-19. Generated by immunoSEQ multiplex PCR, the TCRdb table keeps only in-frame clones and is missing some. The table lists just over 95,000 clones, roughly 87% of them singletons. Sequenced input: peripheral blood. The receptors were sampled from a man aged 80 or over with acute or convalescent COVID-19. Each CDR3 is given with its conserved first and last residue. Fields, in order: J gene, V gene, CDR3 length, D gene, clone size, CDR3 DNA, CDR3 protein. A D gene is named only where the DNA matches it firmly. Size is omitted from some rows. Given values are once, few, many or a class for expanded clones.

TRBJ1-6,TRBV5-4,17,TRBD1,.,TGTGCCAGCAGCCAGGGGGGAGTGAGTACCTATAATTCACCCCTCCACTTT,CASSQGGVSTYNSPLHF
TRBJ2-2,TRBV19,15,.,.,TGTGCCAGTAGTATTATTACAGTGGGTTCCGGGGAGCTGTTTTTT,CASSIITVGSGELFF
TRBJ2-7,TRBV7-2,13,.,.,TGTGCCAGCAGCCAGGGGCAGTCCTACGAGCAGTACTTC,CASSQGQSYEQYF
TRBJ2-4,TRBV6-2/TRBV6-3,17,TRBD2,.,TGTGCCAGCAGTTACTGGCCTCTAGCGGGAGGGAGTAACATTCAGTACTTC,CASSYWPLAGGSNIQYF
TRBJ1-2,TRBV9,15,.,once,TGTGCCAGCAGCGTAGCTCCCGACAATCGCTATGGCTACACCTTC,CASSVAPDNRYGYTF
TRBJ1-2,TRBV19,15,.,.,TGTGCCAGTAGTGGATGGACAGCTCTCAACTATGGCTACACCTTC,CASSGWTALNYGYTF
TRBJ1-3,TRBV28,16,.,.,TGTGCCAGCAGTAAAAGGGGTGGAAGCTCTGGAAACACCATATATTTT,CASSKRGGSSGNTIYF
TRBJ1-1,TRBV28,12,.,.,TGTGCCAGCAGGACATTGAACACTGAAGCTTTCTTT,CASRTLNTEAFF
TRBJ2-7,TRBV28,14,TRBD1,.,TGTGCCAGCAGTTTTACAGGGGATACCTACGAGCAGTACTTC,CASSFTGDTYEQYF
TRBJ1-2,TRBV7-2,14,.,.,TGTGCCAGCAGCTTACGGGGTGGGGGCTCTGGCTACACCTTC,CASSLRGGGSGYTF
TRBJ1-6,TRBV11-2,14,.,.,TGTGCCAGCAGCAAAGCGTCTACGGGGTCACCCCTCCACTTT,CASSKASTGSPLHF
TRBJ1-6,TRBV28,12,TRBD1,.,TGTGCCAGCATTACAGGGGTCTCACCCCTCCACTTT,CASITGVSPLHF
TRBJ2-1,TRBV27,13,TRBD2,few,TGTGCCAGCAGTCCGGGGGAGGGGTATGAGCAGTTCTTC,CASSPGEGYEQFF
TRBJ2-2,TRBV6-2/TRBV6-3,17,TRBD1,.,TGTGCCAGCAGCCCTCAAGGACAGGGGAGTAATCCCGGGGAGCTGTTTTTT,CASSPQGQGSNPGELFF
TRBJ1-1,TRBV18,15,.,.,TGTGCCAGCTCACCAGAGGTCCAAGTGAACACTGAAGCTTTCTTT,CASSPEVQVNTEAFF
TRBJ2-6,TRBV5-1,18,.,.,TGCGCCAGCAGCTTGGGAGAGGCCAGACTCTCTGGGGCCAACGTCCTGACTTTC,CASSLGEARLSGANVLTF
TRBJ2-5,TRBV5-1,15,TRBD2,.,TGCGCCAGCACTCCGAACGGGGGGTACCAAGAGACCCAGTACTTC,CASTPNGGYQETQYF
TRBJ1-1,TRBV7-9,14,.,.,TGTGCCAGCAGCTCCCGGCGATCGGGGACTGAAGCTTTCTTT,CASSSRRSGTEAFF
TRBJ2-7,TRBV3-1/TRBV3-2,18,.,.,TGTGCCAGCAGCCAGATCCCCTTGACTTGCTCCAATCCCTACGAGCAGTACTTC,CASSQIPLTCSNPYEQYF
TRBJ2-5,TRBV3-1/TRBV3-2,14,TRBD1,.,TGTGCCAGCAGTCCTGACAGGGTGAGAGAGACCCAGTACTTC,CASSPDRVRETQYF
TRBJ2-2,TRBV30,12,.,.,TGTGCCTGCTACAGGGCTGGAGGGGAGCTGTTTTTT,CACYRAGGELFF
TRBJ2-1,TRBV27,15,TRBD1,.,TGTGCCAGCAGATCCTTAGGGACAGGTGAGGATGAGCAGTTCTTC,CASRSLGTGEDEQFF
TRBJ1-1,TRBV4-1,16,TRBD1,.,TGCGCCAGCAGCCAACCGGACAGGAGAATGAACACTGAAGCTTTCTTT,CASSQPDRRMNTEAFF
TRBJ2-3,TRBV19,18,.,.,TGTGCCAGTACCCTTGGGGGCTGGGGGACAATCAGCACAGATACGCAGTATTTT,CASTLGGWGTISTDTQYF
TRBJ2-7,TRBV13,12,.,few,TGTGCCAGCAGCTCCAGACAGAACGAGCAGTACTTC,CASSSRQNEQYF
TRBJ2-6,TRBV5-5,17,TRBD1,.,TGTGCCAGCAGCTTGGCGCAGGGGGCAGCGGGGGCCAACGTCCTGACTTTC,CASSLAQGAAGANVLTF
TRBJ1-5,TRBV28,12,.,.,TGTGCCAGCAGTAACCGAGTTCAGCCCCAGCATTTT,CASSNRVQPQHF
TRBJ1-1,TRBV27,18,.,.,TGTGCCAGCAGCCCGCCCCCTTTTGACAGGACCATGAACACTGAAGCTTTCTTT,CASSPPPFDRTMNTEAFF
TRBJ1-4,TRBV28,13,.,.,TGTGCCAGCAGTTTAATTAGTAATGAAAAACTGTTTTTT,CASSLISNEKLFF
TRBJ2-2,TRBV28,12,.,.,TGTGCCAGCAACAACAGGGTCGGGGAGCTGTTTTTT,CASNNRVGELFF
TRBJ1-2,TRBV30,11,.,.,TGTGCCTGGAGTGCCAGGGACTCATCCTCCTTC,CAWSARDSSSF
TRBJ2-1,TRBV5-1,16,TRBD1,.,TGCGCCAGCAGCTCGAATACAGGGGGCTCCTACAATGAGCAGTTCTTC,CASSSNTGGSYNEQFF
TRBJ2-2,TRBV5-1,16,.,.,TGCGCCAGCAGCTTGGTTGGGGTTCAGGGCACCGGGGAGCTGTTTTTT,CASSLVGVQGTGELFF
TRBJ2-1,TRBV30,14,TRBD2,.,TGTGCCTGGAGTGGAGCGGGAGTCAGTAGTGAGCAGTTCTTC,CAWSGAGVSSEQFF
TRBJ1-5,TRBV6-5,14,TRBD1,.,TGTGCCAGCAGGCGGGACAGTCACAATCAGCCCCAGCATTTT,CASRRDSHNQPQHF
TRBJ1-6,TRBV7-2,19,TRBD1,once,TGTGCCAGCAGCTTGGGGACCGGGACAGGGTTAGATAAGAATTCACCCCTCCACTTT,CASSLGTGTGLDKNSPLHF
TRBJ1-4,TRBV15,15,TRBD1,.,TGTGCCACCAGCAGAGGGGACAGGGCTGAGGAAAAACTGTTTTTT,CATSRGDRAEEKLFF
TRBJ2-7,TRBV3-1/TRBV3-2,15,TRBD2,.,TGTGCCAGCAGCCTTGGGACTAGCGGGACCTACGAGCAGTACTTC,CASSLGTSGTYEQYF
TRBJ1-2,TRBV20-1,10,.,.,TGCAGTGCTAGAGCGAGCGGCTACACCTTC,CSARASGYTF
TRBJ1-5,TRBV24-1,15,.,.,TGTGCCACCAGTGATTCTCAGGGTTTCGATCAGCCCCAGCATTTT,CATSDSQGFDQPQHF
TRBJ1-1,TRBV5-1,16,TRBD1,few,TGCGCCAGCAGCTTGGCCTTAGGAGCAGGGGGGACTGAAGCTTTCTTT,CASSLALGAGGTEAFF
TRBJ1-1,TRBV5-1,14,TRBD1,.,TGCGCCAGCAGCCTACAGGGGGTCGGCACTGAAGCTTTCTTT,CASSLQGVGTEAFF
TRBJ2-7,TRBV19,14,TRBD1,.,TGTGCCAGTAGTGCGCCGGGACAGGGCTACGAGCAGTACTTC,CASSAPGQGYEQYF
TRBJ1-1,TRBV10-1,13,.,.,TGCGGGCTTCGGGGAAGGGTACGCACTGAAGCTTTCTTT,CGLRGRVRTEAFF
TRBJ2-1,TRBV27,16,.,.,TGTGCCAGCAGTGGGACACGCCAACGGACATACAATGAGCAGTTCTTC,CASSGTRQRTYNEQFF
TRBJ2-1,TRBV4-3,17,TRBD2,.,TGCGCCAGCAGCCAAGATCGGGTGGGAGGGCCAAGAAATGAGCAGTTCTTC,CASSQDRVGGPRNEQFF
TRBJ1-3,TRBV7-2,14,TRBD1,.,TGTGCCAGCAGCTGGGGACAGCCCAAAAACACCATATATTTT,CASSWGQPKNTIYF
TRBJ1-4,TRBV28,12,.,.,TGTGCCAGCAGCGCGTCCCCGAAAAAACTGTTTTTT,CASSASPKKLFF
TRBJ2-3,TRBV30,18,TRBD2,.,TGTGCCTGGAGTTTTACGAGACTAGCGGGTCGGAAGGGGGATACGCAGTATTTT,CAWSFTRLAGRKGDTQYF